This TCR beta chain comes out of a study of T cell repertoires in cytomegalovirus infection. Study-wide context: Indications came from public TCR beta signatures; they pointed to CMV infection and to a matching HLA type.

TCRdb redid the calling of the reads with MiXCR, one entry per CDR3 protein. Of 45,000 to 55,000 distinct CDR3 sequences in the sample, about 21% were seen once. With regard to this clonotype: What it recognizes is unknown.

From germline, CDR1 is SGHVS and CDR2 FQNEAQ. Trimming removed 4 bases at V and 1 base at J, with 14 bases between. The CDR3 spans 15 residues. The chain combines TRBV7-8 with TRBJ2-7; TRBD2 is a possible D gene (5 bases). This receptor was identified in a human donor in good health (CMV status not recorded). Some clones in this sample may be carry-over from other donors' samples. Sample: CD8+ T cells from cultured PBMCs, taken from culture after CMV antigen stimulation. The CDR3 region has the DNA TGTGCCAGCAGCTCCGATGGACTTCGGTCCTACGAGCAGTACTTC. Its translation: CASSSDGLRSYEQYF. Using reference TRBV7-8 and TRBJ2-7 for the parts outside the CDR3, the full variable domain is GAGVSQSPRYKVAKRGQDVALRCDPISGHVSLFWYQQALGQGPEFLTYFQNEAQLDKSGLPSDRFFAERPEGSVSTLKIQRTQQEDSAVYLCASSSDGLRSYEQYFGPGTRLTVT.